A selection of T cell receptor beta chains follows, all from one sample in a study of breast tumors, draining lymph nodes, adjacent tissues. TCRdb re-analysed the multiplex PCR reads in MiXCR, keeping a single row per CDR3 protein. Of 100,000 or so distinct CDR3 sequences in the sample, around 21% were seen once. The sequenced material came from axillary lymph node tissue. The receptors stem from a female donor with breast cancer. Some clones in this sample may be carry-over from other donors' samples. Both conserved end residues are part of each CDR3. Fields, in order: D gene, CDR3 length, clone size, V gene, J gene, CDR3 DNA, CDR3 protein. The D gene is left open where the match is weak. Rows give clone size only sometimes, using once, few, many, or a class for an expanded clone.

TRBD1,13,many,TRBV20-1,TRBJ2-5,TGCAGTGCTAGAGGAGACAGGGGAGAGACCCAGTACTTC,CSARGDRGETQYF
.,13,many,TRBV15,TRBJ2-7,TGTGCCACCAGCACCGGCCTTACCTACGAGCAGTACTTC,CATSTGLTYEQYF
TRBD1,17,.,TRBV5-1,TRBJ1-1,TGCGCCAGCAGCTTGAATCCTCGGACAGGGCTGGACACTGAAGCTTTCTTT,CASSLNPRTGLDTEAFF
.,17,many,TRBV20-1,TRBJ1-6,TGCAGTGCTAGAGATCGGGCTGCTAGCTCCTATAATTCACCCCTCCACTTT,CSARDRAASSYNSPLHF
TRBD2,17,many,TRBV9,TRBJ2-1,TGTGCCAGCAGCGTAGAAGGGAGCGGGGGGGCCTACAATGAGCAGTTCTTC,CASSVEGSGGAYNEQFF
.,13,many,TRBV7-9,TRBJ2-1,TGTGCCAGCAGCTTAGAAGGGTGGAATGAGCAGTTCTTC,CASSLEGWNEQFF
.,15,many,TRBV10-3,TRBJ1-2,TGTGCCATCAGTGAGTCTTCCAAAGCAGGCTATGGCTACACCTTC,CAISESSKAGYGYTF
TRBD1,16,many,TRBV20-1,TRBJ2-7,TGCAGTGCTACGGGGGGGGGGACAGGGGGTCCCTACGAGCAGTACTTC,CSATGGGTGGPYEQYF
TRBD1,15,many,TRBV6-2/TRBV6-3,TRBJ1-5,TGTGCCAGCAGCTCCAACAGGGGCGGCAATCAGCCCCAGCATTTT,CASSSNRGGNQPQHF
.,14,many,TRBV20-1,TRBJ2-5,TGCAGTGCTAGGTCCCTAGCAGGTCAGGAGACCCAGTACTTC,CSARSLAGQETQYF
TRBD1,15,many,TRBV5-4,TRBJ2-1,TGTGCCAGCAGCCCTAGTAGCCACGACAGGGCTGGGCAGTTCTTC,CASSPSSHDRAGQFF
.,15,many,TRBV4-1,TRBJ1-2,TGCGCCAGCAGCCAAGAGGGGCACAGAATCCATGGCTACACCTTC,CASSQEGHRIHGYTF
TRBD2,15,many,TRBV7-8,TRBJ2-1,TGTGCCAGCAGCCTGGGACTAGCGGGAGTCAATGAGCAGTTCTTC,CASSLGLAGVNEQFF
.,12,many,TRBV10-3,TRBJ2-7,TGTGCCACCATTGGCAGGGGTTACGAGCAGTACTTC,CATIGRGYEQYF
TRBD2,17,many,TRBV20-1,TRBJ2-1,TGCAGTGCTAGAGATTCGACCCGCGGGGGGGCGCTCAATGAGCAGTTCTTC,CSARDSTRGGALNEQFF
.,14,many,TRBV6-1,TRBJ1-3,TGTGCCAGCAGCCCCGGGAGCTCTGGAAACACCATATATTTT,CASSPGSSGNTIYF
.,11,many,TRBV5-8,TRBJ2-7,TGTGCCAGCGGTAGTGGGTACGAGCAGTACTTC,CASGSGYEQYF
.,15,many,TRBV28,TRBJ2-7,TGTGCCAGCAGCCGCCGAGCGGGCAGCTCCTACGAGCAGTACTTC,CASSRRAGSSYEQYF
.,13,many,TRBV6-1,TRBJ2-7,TGTGCCAGCAGGGCCGACATATTCTACGAGCAGTACTTC,CASRADIFYEQYF
.,13,many,TRBV2,TRBJ1-2,TGTGCCAGCCGGCGGCACCGAAACTATGGCTACACCTTC,CASRRHRNYGYTF
.,14,many,TRBV7-2,TRBJ2-1,TGTGCCAGCAGCTTAGTGGAGGGGGACAATGAGCAGTTCTTC,CASSLVEGDNEQFF
.,14,many,TRBV20-1,TRBJ1-2,TGCAGTGCTAGAGATGCGGGGGTTAACTATGGCTACACCTTC,CSARDAGVNYGYTF
TRBD1,13,.,TRBV29-1,TRBJ1-1,TGCAGCGTTTGGACAGGGGGAAACACTGAAGCTTTCTTT,CSVWTGGNTEAFF
.,11,few,TRBV5-1,TRBJ1-1,TGCGCCAGCAGCGGGGGACGGGAAGCTTTCTTT,CASSGGREAFF
TRBD1,13,many,TRBV2,TRBJ2-7,TGTGCCAGCAGCCGACAGGGAGCCTACGAGCAGTACTTC,CASSRQGAYEQYF
.,15,many,TRBV7-8,TRBJ2-1,TGTGCCAGCAGTGCTAGGCTCGGTGAGCTCAATGAGCAGTTCTTC,CASSARLGELNEQFF
.,14,many,TRBV24-1,TRBJ2-2,TGTGCCACCAGCGGAAACAGCTACACCGGGGAGCTGTTTTTT,CATSGNSYTGELFF
.,12,many,TRBV29-1,TRBJ1-2,TGCAGCACCAGGGAGCCAAGCTATGGCTACACCTTC,CSTREPSYGYTF